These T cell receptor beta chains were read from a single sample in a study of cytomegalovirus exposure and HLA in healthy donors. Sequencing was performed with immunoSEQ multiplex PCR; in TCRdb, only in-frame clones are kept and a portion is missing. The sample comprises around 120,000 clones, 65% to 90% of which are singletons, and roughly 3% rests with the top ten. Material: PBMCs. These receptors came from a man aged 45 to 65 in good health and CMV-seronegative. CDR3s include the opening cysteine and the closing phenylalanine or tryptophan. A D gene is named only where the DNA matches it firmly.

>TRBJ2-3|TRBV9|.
TGTGCCAGCAGCGTAGGACTAGAGGCTAGCACAGATACGCAGTATTTT
CASSVGLEASTDTQYF
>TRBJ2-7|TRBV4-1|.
TGCGCCAGCAGCCAAGCTCGTGTTACAGGCCGCTACGAGCAGTACTTC
CASSQARVTGRYEQYF
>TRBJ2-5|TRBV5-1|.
TGCGCCAGCAGCTTCTCCGGGACAAGACAAGAGACCCAGTACTTC
CASSFSGTRQETQYF
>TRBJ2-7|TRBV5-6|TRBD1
TGTGCCAGCAGCGGGGCCTTCAGGGGGCGCTTTTACGAGCAGTACTTC
CASSGAFRGRFYEQYF
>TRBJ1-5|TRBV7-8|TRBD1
TGTGCCAGCAGCGGACCCGGGACAGGGGCGGATCAGCCCCAGCATTTT
CASSGPGTGADQPQHF
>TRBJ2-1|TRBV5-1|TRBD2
TGCGCCAGCAGCTTAGGACTAGCGGGGGCGAGCATCTATAACAATGAGCAGTTCTTC
CASSLGLAGASIYNNEQFF
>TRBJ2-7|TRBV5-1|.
TGCGCCAGCAGCCCCTCAGACACCAGGGACTACGAGCAGTACTTC
CASSPSDTRDYEQYF
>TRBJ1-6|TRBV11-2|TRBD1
TGTGCCAGCAGCACAGGCAGGGGGACGGATTCACCCCTCCACTTT
CASSTGRGTDSPLHF
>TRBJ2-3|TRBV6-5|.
TGTGCCAGCAGCCGCCGGGCGGGGAGGACAGATACGCAGTATTTT
CASSRRAGRTDTQYF
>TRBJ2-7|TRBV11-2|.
TGTGCCAGCACCGCGGCCTACGAGCAGTACTTC
CASTAAYEQYF
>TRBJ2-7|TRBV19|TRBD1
TGTGCCAGCGGCACCGGGACAGGGTCCTACGAGCAGTACTTC
CASGTGTGSYEQYF
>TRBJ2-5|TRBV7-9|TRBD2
TGTGCCAGCAGCTTAGCGGTGGCGGGGGGTAGAGAGACCCAGTACTTC
CASSLAVAGGRETQYF
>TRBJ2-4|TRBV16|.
TGTGCCAGCAGCCAATCTGAACAGTTATACATTCAGTACTTC
CASSQSEQLYIQYF
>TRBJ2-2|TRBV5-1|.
TGCGCCAGCAGCGTGGGGCAGGGAAACACCGGGGAGCTGTTTTTT
CASSVGQGNTGELFF
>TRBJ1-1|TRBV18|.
TGTGCCAGCTCCCCTGACAGATCTTCAGTGGCTTTCTTT
CASSPDRSSVAFF
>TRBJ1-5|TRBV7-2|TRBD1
TGTGCCAGCAGCTTGGACAGGGGGTGGCAGCCCCAGCATTTT
CASSLDRGWQPQHF
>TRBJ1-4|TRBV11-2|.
TGTGCCAGCAGCTTAGTTGCAGGTGTTGAAAAACTGTTTTTT
CASSLVAGVEKLFF
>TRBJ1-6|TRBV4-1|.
TGCGCCAGCAGCCAAGATTCGACTCTTAATTCCCCCCTCCACTTT
CASSQDSTLNSPLHF
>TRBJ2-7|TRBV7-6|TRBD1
TGTGCCAGCAGCCTTAGAGGCGGGACAGGGCCGTACGAGCAGTACTTC
CASSLRGGTGPYEQYF